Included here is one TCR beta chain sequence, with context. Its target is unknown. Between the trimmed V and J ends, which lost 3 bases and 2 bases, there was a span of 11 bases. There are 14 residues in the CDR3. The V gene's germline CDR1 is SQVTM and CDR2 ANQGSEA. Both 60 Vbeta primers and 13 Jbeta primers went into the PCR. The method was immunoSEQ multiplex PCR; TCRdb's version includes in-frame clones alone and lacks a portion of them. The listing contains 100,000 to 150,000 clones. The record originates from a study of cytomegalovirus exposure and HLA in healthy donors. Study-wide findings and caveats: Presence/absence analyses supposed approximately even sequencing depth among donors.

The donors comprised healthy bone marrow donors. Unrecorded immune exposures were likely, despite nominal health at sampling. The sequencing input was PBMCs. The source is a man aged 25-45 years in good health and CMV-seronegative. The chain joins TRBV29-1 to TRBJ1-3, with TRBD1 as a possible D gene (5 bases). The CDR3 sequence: CSVDGAYAGNTIYF. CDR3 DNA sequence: TGCAGCGTTGATGGGGCCTACGCTGGAAACACCATATATTTT.